The rows below give T cell receptor beta chains drawn from one sample of a study of blood T cell repertoires in COVID-19. Sequenced by immunoSEQ multiplex PCR; TCRdb stores in-frame clones only, minus some. The repertoire consists of approximately 65,000 clones, with approximately 93% occurring once and the leading ten covering approximately 2.6%. Material: peripheral blood. The receptors here all came from a man between 65 and 79 years old with active COVID-19. The CDR3 runs from the conserved cysteine through the conserved F or W. The D gene is left open where the match is weak. Clone size, where shown, is once, few, many, or a class for clones that have expanded.

j_call: TRBJ1-6; clone_size: -; v_call: TRBV7-3; d_call: -; cdr3_aa: CASSFGHSNSPLHF; cdr3_nt: TGTGCCAGCAGCTTTGGACACTCTAATTCACCCCTCCACTTT
j_call: TRBJ2-3; clone_size: -; v_call: TRBV7-8; d_call: TRBD2; cdr3_aa: CASSGLGRGATDTQYF; cdr3_nt: TGTGCCAGCAGCGGCCTGGGGCGGGGGGCGACAGATACGCAGTATTTT
j_call: TRBJ2-4; clone_size: -; v_call: TRBV24-1; d_call: -; cdr3_aa: CATIDRAARAAKNIQYF; cdr3_nt: TGTGCCACCATCGACCGGGCCGCGAGGGCAGCCAAAAACATTCAGTACTTC
j_call: TRBJ1-3; clone_size: few; v_call: TRBV7-6; d_call: -; cdr3_aa: CASSRSGVPSGNTIYF; cdr3_nt: TGTGCCAGCAGCAGGAGCGGGGTCCCCTCTGGAAACACCATATATTTT
j_call: TRBJ2-5; clone_size: -; v_call: TRBV7-9; d_call: -; cdr3_aa: CASIDYRGAVETQYF; cdr3_nt: TGTGCCAGCATCGACTACCGGGGGGCAGTAGAGACCCAGTACTTC
j_call: TRBJ1-1; clone_size: -; v_call: TRBV18; d_call: -; cdr3_aa: CASSPQQGLSEAFF; cdr3_nt: TGTGCCAGCTCACCACAACAGGGATTAAGTGAAGCTTTCTTT
j_call: TRBJ1-1; clone_size: -; v_call: TRBV4-1; d_call: TRBD1; cdr3_aa: CASSQYPAGGLNTEAFF; cdr3_nt: TGCGCCAGCAGCCAATATCCCGCAGGGGGACTTAACACTGAAGCTTTCTTT
j_call: TRBJ1-6; clone_size: -; v_call: TRBV28; d_call: -; cdr3_aa: CASSLGTGRSPLHF; cdr3_nt: TGTGCCAGCAGTTTAGGCACAGGTCGTTCACCCCTCCACTTT
j_call: TRBJ1-6; clone_size: -; v_call: TRBV7-2; d_call: -; cdr3_aa: CASSDRGHTNSPLHF; cdr3_nt: TGTGCCAGCAGCGACCGGGGACACACCAATTCACCCCTCCACTTT
j_call: TRBJ2-2; clone_size: -; v_call: TRBV10-3; d_call: -; cdr3_aa: CAISEGQPYTGELFF; cdr3_nt: TGTGCCATCAGTGAGGGACAGCCGTACACCGGGGAGCTGTTTTTT
j_call: TRBJ1-3; clone_size: once; v_call: TRBV7-8; d_call: -; cdr3_aa: CASSLAPDAGGYTIYF; cdr3_nt: TGTGCCAGCAGCTTAGCGCCGGACGCTGGAGGGTACACCATATATTTT
j_call: TRBJ2-2; clone_size: -; v_call: TRBV4-1; d_call: TRBD2; cdr3_aa: CASSQGLAENTGELFF; cdr3_nt: TGCGCCAGCAGCCAAGGACTAGCGGAGAACACCGGGGAGCTGTTTTTT
j_call: TRBJ2-7; clone_size: few; v_call: TRBV7-9; d_call: -; cdr3_aa: CASSLKAQTYEQYF; cdr3_nt: TGTGCCAGCAGCTTAAAGGCACAGACCTACGAGCAGTACTTC
j_call: TRBJ1-2; clone_size: once; v_call: TRBV6-5; d_call: -; cdr3_aa: CASRDQNLGGYTF; cdr3_nt: TGTGCCAGCAGGGATCAAAATCTGGGCGGCTACACCTTC
j_call: TRBJ1-5; clone_size: -; v_call: TRBV28; d_call: TRBD1; cdr3_aa: CASSRTGSNQPQHF; cdr3_nt: TGTGCCAGCAGTCGGACAGGTTCCAATCAGCCCCAGCATTTT
j_call: TRBJ2-5; clone_size: -; v_call: TRBV18; d_call: TRBD1; cdr3_aa: CASSPRTGGIGETQYF; cdr3_nt: TGTGCCAGCTCACCACGAACAGGGGGCATAGGAGAGACCCAGTACTTC
j_call: TRBJ1-2; clone_size: once; v_call: TRBV29-1; d_call: -; cdr3_aa: CSVDDYPTSGYTF; cdr3_nt: TGCAGCGTTGATGACTATCCGACTTCTGGCTACACCTTC
j_call: TRBJ1-3; clone_size: -; v_call: TRBV7-2; d_call: TRBD1; cdr3_aa: CASKLDRGGGNTIYF; cdr3_nt: TGTGCCAGCAAATTAGACAGGGGGGGAGGAAACACCATATATTTT
j_call: TRBJ2-5; clone_size: once; v_call: TRBV5-1; d_call: -; cdr3_aa: CASSPRDLVETQYF; cdr3_nt: TGCGCCAGCAGCCCCCGGGACTTGGTAGAGACCCAGTACTTC
j_call: TRBJ2-7; clone_size: -; v_call: TRBV27; d_call: -; cdr3_aa: CASSSGQFQQYF; cdr3_nt: TGTGCCAGCAGTTCCGGACAGTTTCAGCAGTACTTC
j_call: TRBJ2-2; clone_size: once; v_call: TRBV19; d_call: -; cdr3_aa: CASSTTPGGRDTGELFF; cdr3_nt: TGTGCCAGTAGTACTACCCCCGGAGGACGCGACACCGGGGAGCTGTTTTTT
j_call: TRBJ2-1; clone_size: -; v_call: TRBV5-1; d_call: TRBD1; cdr3_aa: CASSYGQGAVNEQFF; cdr3_nt: TGCGCCAGCAGCTATGGACAGGGGGCAGTGAATGAGCAGTTCTTC
j_call: TRBJ1-5; clone_size: -; v_call: TRBV27; d_call: TRBD1; cdr3_aa: CASSSQGPLQPQHF; cdr3_nt: TGTGCCAGCAGTTCACAGGGGCCCCTTCAGCCCCAGCATTTT
j_call: TRBJ1-5; clone_size: -; v_call: TRBV19; d_call: -; cdr3_aa: CASSPRASQPQHF; cdr3_nt: TGTGCCAGTAGTCCCAGGGCCAGCCAGCCCCAGCATTTT
j_call: TRBJ2-3; clone_size: -; v_call: TRBV6-5; d_call: TRBD2; cdr3_aa: CASRRLAGRTDTQYF; cdr3_nt: TGTGCCAGCAGAAGACTAGCGGGGCGGACAGATACGCAGTATTTT
j_call: TRBJ2-1; clone_size: few; v_call: TRBV5-1; d_call: -; cdr3_aa: CASSLGDKHNEQFF; cdr3_nt: TGCGCCAGCAGCTTGGGGGACAAACACAATGAGCAGTTCTTC
j_call: TRBJ2-3; clone_size: -; v_call: TRBV18; d_call: TRBD1; cdr3_aa: CASSPRTGEDTQYF; cdr3_nt: TGTGCCAGCTCACCAAGGACAGGGGAAGATACGCAGTATTTT
j_call: TRBJ2-1; clone_size: -; v_call: TRBV7-6; d_call: -; cdr3_aa: CASSLNPGPSYNEQFF; cdr3_nt: TGTGCCAGCAGCTTAAACCCAGGTCCTTCCTACAATGAGCAGTTCTTC
j_call: TRBJ2-1; clone_size: -; v_call: TRBV10-1; d_call: -; cdr3_aa: CASSGRYNEQFF; cdr3_nt: TGCGCCAGCAGTGGGAGGTACAATGAGCAGTTCTTC
j_call: TRBJ1-4; clone_size: once; v_call: TRBV7-2; d_call: -; cdr3_aa: CASSLRLGTNEKLFF; cdr3_nt: TGTGCCAGCAGCTTAAGACTGGGAACTAATGAAAAACTGTTTTTT
j_call: TRBJ2-5; clone_size: -; v_call: TRBV3-1/TRBV3-2; d_call: TRBD2; cdr3_aa: CASSLLTGGQETQYF; cdr3_nt: TGTGCCAGCAGCCTCTTGACGGGGGGCCAAGAGACCCAGTACTTC